The 23 T cell receptor beta chains below come from one sample, sequenced in a study of CD8+ T cells in alopecia areata. Extracted RNA was reverse transcribed into cDNA, the sequencing template. Here immunoSEQ multiplex PCR was the method, and the copy in TCRdb shows in-frame clones only, minus some. Among around 170,000 clones listed, about 51% were seen once. Stated treatment: oral pan-JAK inhibitor, 5-10 mg twice daily. Here the sequenced sample was CD8+ T cells sorted from blood, taken at approximately week 52, from a patient treated with tofacitinib. The receptor set was obtained from a human donor with alopecia areata.

This clone came up a few times. V is TRBV7-2 and J is TRBJ1-6; the match to TRBD1 covers 9 bases. The V and J ends lost 5 bases and 6 bases, in that order; junction bases with no gene match: 5. Germline V lookup: CDR1 SGHTA, CDR2 FQGNSA. The CDR3 loop spans 15 amino acids. CDR3 amino acids: CASSQTGGSNSPLHF. The CDR3 coding sequence is TGTGCCAGCAGCCAAACAGGGGGCTCTAATTCACCCCTCCACTTT. Combining the CDR3 with reference TRBV7-2 and TRBJ1-6 gives the whole variable domain GAGVSQSPSNKVTEKGKDVELRCDPISGHTALYWYRQSLGQGLEFLIYFQGNSAPDKSGLPSDRFSAERTGGSVSTLTIQRTQQEDSAVYLCASSQTGGSNSPLHFGNGTRLTVT.

This clone has a handful of counts. This chain connects TRBV4-3 to TRBJ2-7; 10 bases fit TRBD1. V gave up 3 bases and J gave up 2 bases; unmatched junction bases: 10. This CDR3 contains 17 residues. Germline V lookup: CDR1 LGHNA, CDR2 YSLEER. The CDR3 coding sequence is TGCGCCAGCAGCCAGTCAGCCCGGACAGGGGGTGCCTACGAGCAGTACTTC. Translated: CASSQSARTGGAYEQYF.

The chain's CDR3 is CASSLTSGSYEQYF. CDR3 nucleotide sequence: TGCGCCAGCAGCTTGACTAGCGGCTCCTACGAGCAGTACTTC. The gene calls are TRBV5-1 and TRBJ2-7, with 8 nucleotides matching TRBD2. Germline lookup yields CDR1 SGHRS and CDR2 YFSETQ. The CDR3 runs 14 residues. J gave up 0 bases and V 1 base, and 0 bases lay outside the gene matches.

The gene calls are TRBV5-1 and TRBJ1-1; 7 positions agree with TRBD1. CDR3 length equals 14 residues. Germline loops: CDR1 SGHRS, CDR2 YFSETQ. V lost 1 base and J lost 5; bases outside the gene matches: 5. CDR3 sequence: CASSLSRGSTEAFF. The CDR3 region has the DNA TGCGCCAGCAGCTTGTCCAGGGGGTCAACTGAAGCTTTCTTT.

Details on this clone: Other DNA sequences in the sample encode the same CDR3. J is TRBJ1-1 and V is TRBV30; TRBD1 might be the D (6 bases). The V end lost 0 bases, the J end lost 1 base, and 6 bases lay between the germline ends. CDR3 length equals 13 residues. Germline CDR1 GTSNPN, CDR2 SVGIG (reference sequence). In nucleotides, the CDR3 is TGTGCCTGGAGTGTAGGGGGGAACACTGAAGCTTTCTTT. Amino acids: CAWSVGGNTEAFF.

A few counts support this clone. The J gene is TRBJ1-1, the V gene TRBV6-5, with D tentatively TRBD1 (6 bases). The CDR3 extends over 12 amino acids. The V and J ends lost 6 bases and 7 bases respectively, with 12 bases between them. Germline CDR1 MNHEY, CDR2 SVGAGI. The CDR3, as DNA: TGTGCCAGCAGCAAGGGACAACGTGAAGCTTTCTTT. This codes for CASSKGQREAFF.

For the CDR3, the DNA is TGCGCCAGCAGTCTTGACGTCCGCTCTGGAAACACCATATATTTT. It translates to CASSLDVRSGNTIYF. This sequence joins TRBV5-1 and TRBJ1-3, with D hard to call. The V and J ends lost 5 bases and 0 bases respectively, with 12 bases between them. CDR1 is SGHRS and CDR2 is YFSETQ in the germline V gene. This CDR3 is 15 amino acids long.

This clone showed up just a few times. This chain joins TRBV9 and TRBJ1-6; possibly TRBD1 for D (6 bases). The CDR3 is 13 amino acids. The ends were cut back, 3 bases at V and 6 bases at J, with 7 bases in the middle. CDR1 and CDR2 (germline): SGDLS, YYNGEE. The CDR3 loop reads CASSDRVNSPLHF. The CDR3 DNA follows: TGTGCCAGCAGCGACAGGGTTAATTCACCCCTCCACTTT.

In this sample, this clone turned up a few times. The chain carries TRBV2 and TRBJ2-1; 14 bases line up with TRBD2. CDR3 size: 17 residues. Germline values: CDR1 SNHLY, CDR2 FYNNEI. V trimming: 5 bases; J trimming: 4 bases; junction bases outside the gene matches: 7. The CDR3 DNA follows: TGTGCCAGCAGTCAGCGGACTAGCGGGGGGCCTTACAATGAGCAGTTCTTC. Amino acids: CASSQRTSGGPYNEQFF.

The J gene is TRBJ1-2, the V gene TRBV29-1, with 7 bases fitting TRBD1. The CDR3 sequence is 18 residues long. The V gene end was trimmed by 0 bases and the J gene end by 5 bases; junction bases not matched to a gene: 18. Looked up from germline, CDR1 is SQVTM and CDR2 is ANQGSEA. DNA of the CDR3: TGCAGCGTTGAAGATCGGTCCCCGTTAATCGGACAGGCATATGGCTACACCTTC. Translated, it gives CSVEDRSPLIGQAYGYTF. The full variable domain, its missing parts supplied by reference TRBV29-1 and TRBJ1-2, is SAVISQKPSRDICQRGTSLTIQCQVDSQVTMMFWYRQQPGQSLTLIATANQGSEATYESGFVIDKFPISRPNLTFSTLTVSNMSPEDSSIYLCSVEDRSPLIGQAYGYTFGSGTRLTVV.

The V call is TRBV7-9, the J call TRBJ1-4; TRBD1 aligns across 7 bases. Germline trimming cut 3 bases from V and 9 bases from J; bases unmatched to any gene: 7. The CDR3 consists of 14 residues. Germline V gene lookup returns CDR1 SEHNR and CDR2 FQNEAQ (reference sequence). The CDR3 reads CASSFLKGAQKLFF. CDR3 bases: TGTGCCAGCAGCTTTCTAAAGGGGGCGCAAAAACTGTTTTTT.

The chain joins TRBV18 to TRBJ2-7; 10 bases line up with TRBD2. V dropped 5 bases and J dropped 2; count of bases not matched to a gene: 6. Germline V gene data show CDR1 as KGHSH and CDR2 as LQKENI. This CDR3 is 15 amino acids long. The CDR3 bases are TGTGCCAGCTCATCCGGGGGACTAGCGCCCTACGAGCAGTACTTC. It translates to CASSSGGLAPYEQYF.

CDR3 nucleotides: TGTGCCAGCAGCTTAGTTACCGGGACAGGGCTACACGAGCAGTACTTC. This gives the protein CASSLVTGTGLHEQYF. This sequence joins TRBV7-3 and TRBJ2-7; 9 bases align to TRBD1. The CDR3 contains 16 residues. The trim removed 2 bases at V and 5 bases at J, leaving 10 bases unmatched. Germline loops: CDR1 SGHTA, CDR2 FQGTGA.

The CDR3, as DNA: TGCGCCAGCAGCCAAGAACGACTAGCGGGGGAAAGCTCCTACGAGCAGTACTTC. Encoded protein: CASSQERLAGESSYEQYF. J is TRBJ2-7 and V is TRBV4-1, with 12 bases that match TRBD2. V lost 0 bases and J lost 0; bases outside the gene matches: 6. CDR1 and CDR2 (germline): MGHRA, YSYEKL. This CDR3 contains 18 residues.

V and J are TRBV29-1 and TRBJ1-2, with D unclear. This CDR3 spans 12 amino acids. Germline-derived CDR1 and CDR2 are SQVTM and ANQGSEA. V gave up 6 bases and J gave up 4 bases, with 12 bases separating them. The CDR3 DNA follows: TGCAGCGTACAGACTGATAGCTATGGCTACACCTTC. This encodes CSVQTDSYGYTF.

In its sample, this clone was seen once. The genes are TRBV27 and TRBJ2-5; D is unclear. The CDR3 loop spans 14 amino acids. The germline gives CDR1 MNHEY, CDR2 SMNVEV (reference sequence). V shed 5 bases and J shed 0 bases, with 10 bases lying between them. DNA for the CDR3: TGTGCCAGCAGTCTAGGACGGTACCAAGAGACCCAGTACTTC. Protein sequence: CASSLGRYQETQYF.

On this clone: One end of the junction is discordant with germline, which a read error may explain. The chain employs TRBV7-7 and TRBJ2-5, with 10 bases fitting TRBD1. Germline CDR1 and CDR2: SSHAT and FNYEAQ (reference sequence). This CDR3 is built from 14 residues. CDR3 DNA sequence: TGTGCTAGCAGCCCCGGGACAGGGGTAGAGACCCAGTACTTC. Amino acid sequence: CASSPGTGVETQYF.

This clone was picked up a small number of times. This chain uses TRBV11-1 with TRBJ2-1, with D possibly being TRBD2 (5 bases). Germline CDR1 is SGHAT and CDR2 is FQDESV (reference sequence). The CDR3 totals 13 residues. V gave up 0 bases and J gave up 8 bases, with 8 bases separating them. For the CDR3, the DNA is TGTGCCAGCAGCTTAGCGGGAGTGGATGAGCAGTTCTTC. It codes for CASSLAGVDEQFF.

The CDR3 DNA is TGTGCCTGGACGGTCCTTGGGGAGCAGTACTTC. Protein: CAWTVLGEQYF. V is TRBV30 and J is TRBJ2-7; D unclear. The V end lost 4 bases, the J end lost 7 bases, and 11 bases lay between the germline ends. Germline CDR1 is GTSNPN and CDR2 is SVGIG (reference sequence). The CDR3 contains 11 residues.

J is TRBJ1-6 and V is TRBV7-3, with D perhaps matching TRBD1 (6 bases). Germline V gives CDR1 SGHTA, CDR2 FQGTGA. This CDR3 is built from 15 residues. Trimming shortened V by 0 bases and J by 5 bases, and 8 bases separated the two germline ends. CDR3 in DNA: TGTGCCAGCAGCTTAACCGCAGGGGATAATTCACCCCTCCACTTT. Its translation is CASSLTAGDNSPLHF.

In its sample, this clone was seen a few times. This chain uses TRBV13 with TRBJ2-5; TRBD2 agrees at 7 bases. This CDR3 spans 13 amino acids. CDR1 and CDR2 from the germline V gene are PRHDT and FYEKMQ (reference sequence). J was trimmed by 4 bases and V by 5 bases; bases with no gene match: 4. The CDR3 region has the DNA TGTGCCAGCAGCCCCCCGGGGGGAGAGACCCAGTACTTC. Translated, it gives CASSPPGGETQYF.

V and J are TRBV5-1 and TRBJ1-6; D gene ambiguous. Trimming pared 0 bases from V and 6 bases from J, leaving 7 bases between. Germline-derived CDR1 and CDR2 are SGHRS and YFSETQ. The CDR3 runs to 14 residues. In nucleotides, the CDR3 is TGCGCCAGCAGCTTGGGGCAGCTTAATTCACCCCTCCACTTT. Translation: CASSLGQLNSPLHF.

This clone was counted a few times. The likely explanation is a read error, given a far larger clone one base away. V gene TRBV4-1 combines with J gene TRBJ2-2; the match to TRBD2 covers 11 bases. CDR1 is MGHRA, CDR2 YSYEKL, per germline. V dropped 0 bases and J dropped 6; count of bases not matched to a gene: 0. This CDR3 has 15 amino acids. The CDR3 coding sequence is TGCGCCAGCAGCCAAGATAGCGGGGGGGCCGGGGAGCTGTTTTTT. Amino acids: CASSQDSGGAGELFF.